This T cell receptor beta chain was recovered during a study of human T cells and chemical hapten exposure. Blood, whole and unfractionated, served as the source for total RNA extraction. Study-level points and caveats: Sensitizing with DPC caused no change in TCRs above 1 in 1000 frequency.

Library preparation tagged each individual cDNA molecule with a unique molecular identifier. How the authors handled the data: Across samples, TCR counts had a median of about 92,000 and ranged from roughly 20,000 to 690,600. Each CDR3 protein gets one entry after TCRdb re-called the 5' RACE reads with MiXCR. For this entry, the V and J calls and clone size follow TCRdb and not the study's own pipeline. The sample records 130,000 or so distinct CDR3 sequences, 3.5% to 5% being singletons. The length of the CDR3 is 15 residues. Trimming removed 6 bases from V and 3 bases from J, with 15 bases in between. Ten or more counts support this clonotype. The antigen remains unidentified.

The sequence derives from a female donor in good health. The chain carries TRBV12-3 or TRBV12-4 and TRBJ2-1; D is tentatively TRBD1 or TRBD2 (5 bases each). The CDR3 sequence: CASRPSGTLYNEQFF. In DNA form, the CDR3 reads TGTGCCAGCAGACCCTCCGGGACCCTCTACAATGAGCAGTTCTTC.